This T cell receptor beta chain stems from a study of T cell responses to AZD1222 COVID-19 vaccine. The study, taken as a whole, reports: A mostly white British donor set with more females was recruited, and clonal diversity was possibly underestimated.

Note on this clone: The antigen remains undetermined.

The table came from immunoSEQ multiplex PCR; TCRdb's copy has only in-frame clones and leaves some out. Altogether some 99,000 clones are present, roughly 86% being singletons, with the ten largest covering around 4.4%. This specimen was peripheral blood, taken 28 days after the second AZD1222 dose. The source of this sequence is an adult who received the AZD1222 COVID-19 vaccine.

This chain's CDR3 is CSVEEDSQGAREKLFF. In DNA, the CDR3 is TGCAGCGTTGAAGAGGACTCCCAGGGGGCGCGGGAAAAACTGTTTTTT. The chain carries TRBV29-1 and TRBJ1-4, with 8 bases that match TRBD1. The V gene's germline CDR1 is SQVTM and CDR2 ANQGSEA. The ends lost 0 bases at V and 8 bases at J; junction bases unmatched: 11. This CDR3 has 16 amino acids.